These 32 T cell receptor beta chains originate from one sample sequenced in a study of T cells after yellow fever vaccination. TCRdb redid the calling of the 5' RACE reads with MiXCR, one entry per CDR3 protein. The sample yields approximately 550,000 distinct CDR3 sequences, about 19% seen once. Sequenced material: PBMCs, taken 15 days after the yellow fever booster vaccination. These receptors were obtained from a young man who received the YFV17D yellow fever vaccine.

This clonotype turned up a few times. The chain recombines TRBV5-5 with TRBJ2-3, with TRBD2 as a possible D gene (5 bases). Trimming removed 4 bases at V and 6 bases at J, with 15 bases between. The germline V gene has CDR1 SGHKS and CDR2 YYEKEE (reference sequence). The CDR3 is made up of 14 amino acids. The DNA of the CDR3 is TGTGCCAGCAGCCCCCCCGGGCGGAGGGATACGCAGTATTTT. It is translated as CASSPPGRRDTQYF.

The V gene is TRBV7-9, the J gene TRBJ2-7; TRBD1 might be the D (5 bases). The CDR3 extends over 13 amino acids. V was shortened by 2 bases and J by 5 bases, with 10 bases between the two germline ends. CDR1 SEHNR and CDR2 FQNEAQ come from the germline V gene (reference sequence). CDR3 region: CASSLTGPHEQYF. The CDR3 nucleotides read TGTGCCAGCAGCTTAACAGGACCCCACGAGCAGTACTTC.

The rearrangement joins TRBV4-3 to TRBJ2-1; TRBD2 aligns across 9 bases. J gave up 12 bases and V 1 base, and 10 bases lay outside the gene matches. This CDR3 has 15 residues. Germline assignment: CDR1 LGHNA and CDR2 YSLEER. CDR3 protein: CASSQGLAALVPQFF. CDR3 DNA: TGCGCCAGCAGCCAAGGACTAGCGGCCTTGGTTCCGCAGTTCTTC.

The table lists this clonotype with many counts. The V gene is TRBV29-1, the J gene TRBJ2-1; D is unclear. The germline gives CDR1 SQVTM, CDR2 ANQGSEA. This CDR3 is built from 12 residues. V was cut by 5 bases and J by 5 bases, with 10 bases left in between. The CDR3 DNA sequence: TGCAGCGTTCGACGTGCGGACAATGAGCAGTTCTTC. Protein product: CSVRRADNEQFF.

The rearrangement links TRBV6-1 to TRBJ2-1; possibly TRBD2 for D (5 bases). CDR3 length equals 13 residues. V lost 5 bases and J lost 10, with 15 bases in between. Germline-derived CDR1 and CDR2 are MNHNS and SASEGT. CDR3 nucleotide sequence: TGTGCCAGCAGTCTAACTACGTCGGGGGAGCAGTTCTTC. Amino acids: CASSLTTSGEQFF.

This clonotype has only a few counts. V is TRBV5-5 and J is TRBJ2-7, with a tentative D call TRBD2 (5 bases). The CDR3 runs to 12 residues. V was clipped by 4 bases and J by 5 bases, with 10 bases between them. CDR1 is SGHKS and CDR2 is YYEKEE in the germline V gene (reference sequence). The DNA of the CDR3 is TGTGCCAGCAGCCTTCTAGCCCACGAGCAGTACTTC. Residues: CASSLLAHEQYF.

The chain is built from TRBV28 and TRBJ2-6; D could derive from TRBD1 or TRBD2 (5 bases each). The V end lost 3 bases, the J end lost 1 base, and 10 bases lay between the germline ends. CDR1 and CDR2 from the germline V gene are MDHEN and SYDVKM. The CDR3 sequence is 16 residues long. The CDR3 region is CASSFLGASGANVLTF. The CDR3 bases are TGTGCCAGCAGTTTCCTCGGGGCATCTGGGGCCAACGTCCTGACTTTC.

The rearrangement joins TRBV7-2 to TRBJ2-5, with D possibly being TRBD1 or TRBD2 (5 bases each). The CDR3 loop spans 15 amino acids. V was cut by 1 base and J by 3 bases, with 12 bases left in between. Per germline, CDR1 SGHTA and CDR2 FQGNSA. The CDR3 loop reads CASSLGGVLKETQYF. The CDR3 region has the DNA TGTGCCAGCAGCTTAGGAGGGGTTTTGAAAGAGACCCAGTACTTC.

In its sample, this clonotype was seen many times. The V call is TRBV10-2, the J call TRBJ2-2; no definite D call. This CDR3 has 11 residues. The V gene lost 3 bases and the J gene lost 6 bases, with 2 bases spanning the gap. Germline CDR1 WSHSY, CDR2 SAAADI. CDR3 residues: CASSDAGELFF. CDR3 coding DNA: TGCGCCAGCAGTGATGCCGGGGAGCTGTTTTTT.

The V gene is TRBV29-1, the J gene TRBJ2-7; a possible D gene is TRBD1 (6 bases). The V end was cut by 1 base, the J end by 2 bases, with 18 bases between. Germline values: CDR1 SQVTM, CDR2 ANQGSEA. The CDR3 loop spans 16 amino acids. CDR3 in DNA: TGCAGCGTTGAAGGATACCCCAACAGGGACCCCTACGAGCAGTACTTC. This translates into CSVEGYPNRDPYEQYF.

This clonotype was counted at least ten times. The chain employs TRBV29-1 and TRBJ2-7; D is ambiguous. Germline lookup yields CDR1 SQVTM and CDR2 ANQGSEA. The CDR3 extends over 12 amino acids. V dropped 0 bases and J dropped 4 bases, with 7 bases sitting between them. The CDR3, as DNA: TGCAGCGTTGAAGATCTTCGGTACGAGCAGTACTTC. This encodes CSVEDLRYEQYF.

The chain recombines TRBV20-1 with TRBJ1-5, with a weak D call TRBD1 (5 bases). Looked up from germline, CDR1 is DFQATT and CDR2 is SNEGSKA (reference sequence). The CDR3 length is 17 residues. V was clipped by 0 bases and J by 4 bases, with 19 bases between them. The CDR3 coding sequence is TGCAGTGCTAGAGATTTCGGAAGGGGATCTCCAAATCAGCCCCAGCATTTT. Its protein is CSARDFGRGSPNQPQHF.

The chain employs TRBV6-5 and TRBJ2-5, with 8 bases lining up with TRBD1. CDR3 length: 15 residues. Trimming cost V 2 bases and J 7 bases; bases outside gene matches: 9. Per the germline V gene, CDR1 is MNHEY and CDR2 is SVGAGI. The CDR3 sequence: CASSYRATGGGTQYF. The CDR3 nucleotides read TGTGCCAGCAGTTACAGGGCCACAGGGGGTGGGACCCAGTACTTC.

This chain links TRBV7-2 with TRBJ2-1; TRBD2 aligns across 11 bases. This CDR3 is 15 amino acids long. Trimming took 5 bases from V and 7 from J; bases not matched to a gene: 7. Germline V CDR1 and CDR2: SGHTA, FQGNSA. In nucleotides, the CDR3 is TGTGCCAGCAGCGTGACTAGCGGGAAGGTTAATGAGCAGTTCTTC. Protein: CASSVTSGKVNEQFF.

This clonotype has a handful of counts. The V and J genes are TRBV4-3 and TRBJ2-5; 9 bases fit TRBD2. Germline V CDR1 and CDR2: LGHNA, YSLEER. The J segment lost 4 bases and the V segment lost 0 bases, leaving 9 bases of the junction unmatched. The CDR3 sequence is 17 residues long. Here the CDR3 reads CASSQDPPRGGGETQYF. For the CDR3, the DNA is TGCGCCAGCAGCCAAGACCCCCCGCGCGGGGGGGGAGAGACCCAGTACTTC.

The chain joins TRBV5-1 to TRBJ2-1, with 8 bases fitting TRBD2. Germline loops: CDR1 SGHRS, CDR2 YFSETQ. This CDR3 comprises 14 residues. V shed 4 bases, J shed 5 bases, and the junction held 5 bases outside the gene matches. In nucleotides, the CDR3 is TGCGCCAGCAGCCCGGGACTAGACCACAATGAGCAGTTCTTC. Protein product: CASSPGLDHNEQFF.

The V gene is TRBV7-2, the J gene TRBJ2-1; D is perhaps TRBD2 (6 bases). The CDR3 consists of 17 residues. Germline V CDR1 and CDR2: SGHTA, FQGNSA. The V and J ends lost 2 bases and 4 bases respectively, with 18 bases between them. This chain's CDR3 is CASSLSRLRGSYNEQFF. CDR3 sequence (DNA): TGTGCCAGCAGCTTAAGTCGGCTACGGGGGTCATACAATGAGCAGTTCTTC.

With respect to this clonotype: At one end the junction does not follow the germline gene, possibly because of a read error. CDR3 DNA: TGTGCCAGCAGTTTAGGTCTAGCGGGAGTAGGGGAGCAGTACTTC. It codes for CASSLGLAGVGEQYF. The V and J genes are TRBV5-1 and TRBJ2-7; TRBD2 matches 10 bases. This CDR3 region has 15 residues. Germline V gene data show CDR1 as SGHRS and CDR2 as YFSETQ.

The chain uses TRBV10-1 and TRBJ2-2; D unresolved. V dropped 3 bases and J dropped 8 bases, with 10 bases sitting between them. Germline assignment: CDR1 WNHNN and CDR2 SYGVQD (reference sequence). The length of the CDR3 is 13 residues. CDR3 loop: CASSESVKGELFF. The CDR3, as DNA: TGCGCCAGCAGTGAAAGCGTTAAGGGGGAGCTGTTTTTT.

This clonotype appeared a few times. The chain joins TRBV20-1 to TRBJ2-5, with D unclear. V was pared by 0 bases and J by 0 bases, with 5 bases between. This CDR3 has 13 amino acids. Germline-derived CDR1 and CDR2 are DFQATT and SNEGSKA (reference sequence). The CDR3: CSAREVNQETQYF. The CDR3 DNA reads TGCAGTGCTAGAGAAGTAAACCAAGAGACCCAGTACTTC.

The chain recombines TRBV6-1 with TRBJ2-7; no definite D call. V was cut by 2 bases and J by 5 bases, with 19 bases left in between. Germline assignment: CDR1 MNHNS and CDR2 SASEGT. The CDR3 is made up of 16 amino acids. CDR3 region: CASSEKGFVGRDEQYF. CDR3 nucleotide sequence: TGTGCCAGCAGTGAAAAAGGTTTTGTGGGAAGGGACGAGCAGTACTTC.

The chain recombines TRBV3-1 with TRBJ2-7; 8 bases map to TRBD2. From germline, CDR1 is LGHDT and CDR2 YNNKEL (reference sequence). With V trimmed by 6 bases and J by 1 base, 5 bases remained unmatched. This CDR3 is 14 amino acids long. Here the CDR3 DNA reads TGTGCCAGCAGAGATAGCGGGGCTTCCTACGAGCAGTACTTC. This sequence encodes CASRDSGASYEQYF.

This clonotype was recorded a few times. The rearrangement links TRBV7-8 to TRBJ1-1; 7 bases are a match to TRBD1. Trimming at V came to 1 base and at J to 4 bases, leaving 6 bases not matched to a gene. Germline V gives CDR1 SGHVS, CDR2 FQNEAQ. The CDR3 has 15 residues. The chain's CDR3 is CASSLGVGGTTEAFF. The DNA of the CDR3 is TGTGCCAGCAGCTTAGGAGTAGGGGGCACCACTGAAGCTTTCTTT.

The rearrangement joins TRBV7-2 to TRBJ2-7; D might be TRBD1 or TRBD2, each matching 6 bases. The CDR3 runs 16 residues. CDR1 and CDR2 from the germline V gene are SGHTA and FQGNSA. V was cut by 0 bases and J by 2 bases, with 14 bases left in between. The CDR3 loop reads CASSLAPGDTAYEQYF. The CDR3 bases are TGTGCCAGCAGCTTAGCACCGGGGGACACCGCCTACGAGCAGTACTTC.

The J gene is TRBJ2-5, the V gene TRBV7-6; 7 bases align to TRBD2. With V trimmed by 8 bases and J by 5 bases, 5 bases remained unmatched. Looked up from germline, CDR1 is SGHVS and CDR2 is FNYEAQ. The CDR3 has 12 amino acids. The CDR3: CASGGSQETQYF. DNA of the CDR3: TGTGCCAGCGGCGGGAGCCAGGAGACCCAGTACTTC.

CDR3: CASGRYQETQYF. In DNA form, the CDR3 reads TGTGCCTCAGGGAGGTACCAAGAGACCCAGTACTTC. V usage is TRBV27 and J usage is TRBJ2-5, with a tentative D call TRBD2 (6 bases). This CDR3 comprises 12 residues. The V gene's germline CDR1 is MNHEY and CDR2 SMNVEV (reference sequence). V was trimmed by 11 bases and J by 0 bases, leaving 10 bases between them.

This chain joins TRBV3-1 and TRBJ2-1, with TRBD2 matching 10 bases. The germline gives CDR1 LGHDT, CDR2 YNNKEL (reference sequence). The CDR3 spans 12 residues. V was pared by 4 bases and J by 15 bases, with 6 bases of the junction left unmatched. CDR3 residues: CASSLSSGSLFF. Written as DNA, the CDR3 is TGTGCCAGCAGCCTCTCTAGCGGGAGTCTGTTCTTC.

Note on this clonotype: Germline is not matched at one junction end, which may reflect a read error. The chain combines TRBV7-6 with TRBJ2-5; 7 bases map to TRBD1. The germline gives CDR1 SGHVS, CDR2 FNYEAQ. The CDR3 runs 14 residues. CDR3: CPSSSKGAQETQYF. DNA of the CDR3: TGTCCCAGCAGCTCCAAGGGGGCCCAAGAGACCCAGTACTTC.

This chain joins TRBV4-3 and TRBJ1-1; 11 bases are a match to TRBD1. The CDR3 length is 18 residues. The V gene's germline CDR1 is LGHNA and CDR2 YSLEER. The trim removed 0 bases at V and 3 bases at J, leaving 9 bases unmatched. The CDR3 sequence is CASSQDWTGGAGDTEAFF. In nucleotides, the CDR3 is TGCGCCAGCAGCCAAGATTGGACAGGGGGCGCCGGGGACACTGAAGCTTTCTTT.

The chain joins TRBV2 to TRBJ2-2, with a possible D match to TRBD1 (5 bases). V lost 3 bases, J lost 6 bases, and 17 bases lay in between. Germline V gives CDR1 SNHLY, CDR2 FYNNEI. The CDR3 sequence is 16 residues long. The CDR3 spells CASSEQGVELAGELFF. CDR3 DNA: TGTGCCAGCAGTGAGCAGGGCGTCGAGTTGGCCGGGGAGCTGTTTTTT.

This clonotype was observed a few times. The V call is TRBV28, the J call TRBJ2-7, with no clear D. The germline V gene has CDR1 MDHEN and CDR2 SYDVKM. CDR3 length: 13 amino acids. Between the trimmed V and J ends, which lost 3 bases and 4 bases, there was a span of 10 bases. The CDR3 region is CASSFPSLYEQYF. CDR3 coding DNA: TGTGCCAGCAGTTTCCCCAGTTTATACGAGCAGTACTTC.

This chain links TRBV7-9 with TRBJ2-7; D is undetermined. The V end was cut by 5 bases, the J end by 5 bases, with 13 bases between. Germline V CDR1 and CDR2: SEHNR, FQNEAQ (reference sequence). CDR3 length: 13 residues. The CDR3 sequence is CASSPLVVDEQYF. As DNA, the CDR3 is TGTGCCAGCAGCCCTCTGGTAGTGGACGAGCAGTACTTC.